The sequence of this T cell receptor beta chain was determined in a study of T cells after somatic rescue of genetic block. The method was immunoSEQ multiplex PCR; TCRdb's version includes in-frame clones alone and lacks a portion of them. Seen here are 88,000 or so clones, 85% to 90% observed once, and the top ten hold under 2%. V was cut by 10 bases and J by 2 bases, with 14 bases left in between. CDR1 is LNHDA, CDR2 SQIVND, per germline (reference sequence). The CDR3 contains 13 residues. V is TRBV19 and J is TRBJ1-2, with D perhaps matching TRBD1 (6 bases). This TCR was sampled from a woman under 30. The sample was peripheral blood mononuclear cells (PBMCs). The CDR3 nucleotides are TGTGCCACAAGAGGGGGGGTGAACTATGGCTACACCTTC. It translates to CATRGGVNYGYTF.